These T cell receptor beta chains were read from a single sample in a study of blood T cell repertoires in COVID-19. Here immunoSEQ multiplex PCR was the method, and the copy in TCRdb shows in-frame clones only, minus some. The sample shows 130,000 to 150,000 clones, about 85% of them seen only once. Sequencing was carried out using peripheral blood. These receptors were taken from a middle-aged woman with active or convalescent COVID-19. Both conserved end residues are part of each CDR3. The D gene is left open where the match is weak. Expanded clones get a size class; other rows say once, few or many, or leave the size out.

clone size: NA; V gene: TRBV3-1/TRBV3-2; D gene: NA; J gene: TRBJ2-7; CDR3 protein: CASSQRGGAGSYEQYF; CDR3 DNA: TGTGCCAGCAGCCAGCGGGGCGGGGCAGGCTCCTACGAGCAGTACTTC
clone size: few; V gene: TRBV5-1; D gene: NA; J gene: TRBJ1-3; CDR3 protein: CASLEGPSGNTIYF; CDR3 DNA: TGCGCCAGCCTGGAGGGCCCCTCTGGAAACACCATATATTTT
clone size: NA; V gene: TRBV21-1; D gene: NA; J gene: TRBJ1-2; CDR3 protein: CASSKAGQGDGYTF; CDR3 DNA: TGTGCCAGCAGCAAAGCGGGACAGGGAGATGGCTACACCTTC
clone size: once; V gene: TRBV5-8; D gene: NA; J gene: TRBJ1-1; CDR3 protein: CASSLPGEGTEAFF; CDR3 DNA: TGTGCCAGCAGCTTGCCGGGGGAAGGCACTGAAGCTTTCTTT
clone size: NA; V gene: TRBV5-1; D gene: TRBD1; J gene: TRBJ1-4; CDR3 protein: CASSLGTGDEKLFF; CDR3 DNA: TGCGCCAGCAGCTTAGGGACAGGGGATGAAAAACTGTTTTTT
clone size: NA; V gene: TRBV6-6; D gene: NA; J gene: TRBJ1-5; CDR3 protein: CASRPTDRWNQPQHF; CDR3 DNA: TGTGCCAGCAGGCCGACGGACAGATGGAATCAGCCCCAGCATTTT
clone size: NA; V gene: TRBV28; D gene: NA; J gene: TRBJ1-5; CDR3 protein: CASSLTGVSQPQHF; CDR3 DNA: TGTGCCAGCAGTTTGACCGGGGTTAGCCAGCCCCAGCATTTT
clone size: NA; V gene: TRBV19; D gene: NA; J gene: TRBJ2-5; CDR3 protein: CASSPGLNWGETQYF; CDR3 DNA: TGTGCCAGTAGTCCAGGACTCAATTGGGGAGAGACCCAGTACTTC
clone size: NA; V gene: TRBV4-1; D gene: TRBD1; J gene: TRBJ1-3; CDR3 protein: CASSGRWDSRSGNTIYF; CDR3 DNA: TGCGCCAGCAGCGGACGATGGGACAGCCGCTCTGGAAACACCATATATTTT
clone size: NA; V gene: TRBV29-1; D gene: TRBD2; J gene: TRBJ2-1; CDR3 protein: CSVSHDYLNPGGNEQFF; CDR3 DNA: TGCAGCGTCTCCCACGACTATCTCAACCCCGGGGGGAATGAGCAGTTCTTC
clone size: once; V gene: TRBV28; D gene: TRBD1; J gene: TRBJ2-7; CDR3 protein: CASSRSGGPFSYEQYF; CDR3 DNA: TGTGCCAGCAGCCGCTCAGGGGGCCCATTCTCCTACGAGCAGTACTTC
clone size: NA; V gene: TRBV27; D gene: TRBD1; J gene: TRBJ2-7; CDR3 protein: CASSARDRGSYEQYF; CDR3 DNA: TGTGCCAGCAGCGCCCGGGACAGGGGGTCCTACGAGCAGTACTTC
clone size: once; V gene: TRBV28; D gene: NA; J gene: TRBJ2-5; CDR3 protein: CASSLWGDTKTQYF; CDR3 DNA: TGTGCCAGCAGTTTATGGGGGGACACGAAGACCCAGTACTTC
clone size: NA; V gene: TRBV30; D gene: NA; J gene: TRBJ2-4; CDR3 protein: CAWSPSPRGWGNIQYF; CDR3 DNA: TGTGCCTGGAGTCCCTCTCCCCGGGGTTGGGGTAACATTCAGTACTTC
clone size: NA; V gene: TRBV27; D gene: TRBD1; J gene: TRBJ1-5; CDR3 protein: CASSPTDREHQPQHF; CDR3 DNA: TGTGCCAGCAGTCCCACGGACAGGGAGCATCAGCCCCAGCATTTT
clone size: NA; V gene: TRBV5-5; D gene: TRBD1; J gene: TRBJ1-4; CDR3 protein: CASSSGQGTEKLFF; CDR3 DNA: TGTGCCAGCAGCTCTGGACAGGGGACTGAAAAACTGTTTTTT
clone size: NA; V gene: TRBV24-1; D gene: NA; J gene: TRBJ2-2; CDR3 protein: CATSDFNRDTNTGELFF; CDR3 DNA: TGTGCCACCAGTGATTTCAACAGAGACACGAACACCGGGGAGCTGTTTTTT
clone size: NA; V gene: TRBV29-1; D gene: TRBD1; J gene: TRBJ2-5; CDR3 protein: CSVEDPDRVEETQYF; CDR3 DNA: TGCAGCGTTGAAGACCCGGACAGGGTCGAAGAGACCCAGTACTTC
clone size: NA; V gene: TRBV2; D gene: TRBD1; J gene: TRBJ1-1; CDR3 protein: CAAQTFGQGASWTEAFF; CDR3 DNA: TGTGCCGCGCAGACGTTCGGACAGGGGGCTTCGTGGACTGAAGCTTTCTTT
clone size: once; V gene: TRBV5-1; D gene: NA; J gene: TRBJ2-7; CDR3 protein: CASSLASGSEQYF; CDR3 DNA: TGCGCCAGCAGCTTGGCATCAGGCTCCGAGCAGTACTTC
clone size: NA; V gene: TRBV7-2; D gene: TRBD1; J gene: TRBJ1-1; CDR3 protein: CASSPQQGARTEAFF; CDR3 DNA: TGTGCCAGCAGCCCGCAACAGGGGGCGAGAACTGAAGCTTTCTTT
clone size: NA; V gene: TRBV18; D gene: TRBD1; J gene: TRBJ1-2; CDR3 protein: CASSPRQGLDYGYTF; CDR3 DNA: TGTGCCAGCTCACCACGACAGGGACTCGATTATGGCTACACCTTC
clone size: NA; V gene: TRBV5-1; D gene: NA; J gene: TRBJ1-1; CDR3 protein: CASSFVGNTEAFF; CDR3 DNA: TGCGCCAGCAGCTTCGTCGGGAACACTGAAGCTTTCTTT
clone size: NA; V gene: TRBV27; D gene: TRBD1; J gene: TRBJ1-4; CDR3 protein: CASTGTGAGEKLFF; CDR3 DNA: TGTGCCAGCACAGGGACAGGGGCCGGTGAAAAACTGTTTTTT
clone size: NA; V gene: TRBV15; D gene: NA; J gene: TRBJ1-4; CDR3 protein: CATSTGYLDEKLFF; CDR3 DNA: TGTGCCACCAGTACAGGCTACCTGGATGAAAAACTGTTTTTT
clone size: NA; V gene: TRBV6-2/TRBV6-3; D gene: TRBD2; J gene: TRBJ2-7; CDR3 protein: CASSPSGRLYEQYF; CDR3 DNA: TGTGCCAGCAGTCCCAGCGGGAGACTCTACGAGCAGTACTTC
clone size: NA; V gene: TRBV6-5; D gene: NA; J gene: TRBJ1-1; CDR3 protein: CASSPLRGEAFF; CDR3 DNA: TGTGCCAGCAGTCCCCTTAGGGGTGAAGCTTTCTTT
clone size: NA; V gene: TRBV12-3/TRBV12-4; D gene: TRBD1; J gene: TRBJ2-5; CDR3 protein: CASSRTGEETQYF; CDR3 DNA: TGTGCCAGCAGTCGGACAGGGGAAGAGACCCAGTACTTC
clone size: NA; V gene: TRBV5-8; D gene: NA; J gene: TRBJ1-5; CDR3 protein: CASSVKGVWQPQHF; CDR3 DNA: TGTGCCAGCAGCGTGAAGGGGGTTTGGCAGCCCCAGCATTTT
clone size: NA; V gene: TRBV5-6; D gene: TRBD1; J gene: TRBJ2-4; CDR3 protein: CASSSLDRGTKNIQYF; CDR3 DNA: TGTGCCAGCAGCTCCCTGGACAGGGGGACCAAAAACATTCAGTACTTC
clone size: once; V gene: TRBV19; D gene: TRBD2; J gene: TRBJ2-2; CDR3 protein: CATQRGTPKGGELFF; CDR3 DNA: TGTGCCACCCAGCGGGGGACACCCAAGGGGGGGGAGCTGTTTTTT
clone size: NA; V gene: TRBV5-1; D gene: TRBD1; J gene: TRBJ2-1; CDR3 protein: CASSFSGGNMYNEQFF; CDR3 DNA: TGCGCCAGCAGCTTCTCAGGGGGTAATATGTACAATGAGCAGTTCTTC
clone size: NA; V gene: TRBV11-2; D gene: TRBD1; J gene: TRBJ1-3; CDR3 protein: CASSLRDRGAGNTIYF; CDR3 DNA: TGTGCCAGCAGCTTACGGGACAGGGGGGCTGGAAACACCATATATTTT
clone size: NA; V gene: TRBV21-1; D gene: NA; J gene: TRBJ1-2; CDR3 protein: CASSPQGRGYTF; CDR3 DNA: TGTGCCAGCAGCCCACAGGGACGGGGCTACACCTTC
clone size: few; V gene: TRBV6-1; D gene: NA; J gene: TRBJ1-6; CDR3 protein: CASSEERRGQSSYNSPLHF; CDR3 DNA: TGTGCCAGCAGTGAAGAGAGGAGAGGACAGAGCTCCTATAATTCACCCCTCCACTTT
clone size: NA; V gene: TRBV6-2/TRBV6-3; D gene: NA; J gene: TRBJ1-5; CDR3 protein: CASSYGGNQPQHF; CDR3 DNA: TGTGCCAGCAGTTATGGGGGGAATCAGCCCCAGCATTTT
clone size: NA; V gene: TRBV3-1/TRBV3-2; D gene: TRBD1; J gene: TRBJ1-1; CDR3 protein: CASSRLGGTGGTEAFF; CDR3 DNA: TGTGCCAGCAGCCGCTTGGGTGGGACAGGGGGCACTGAAGCTTTCTTT
clone size: NA; V gene: TRBV5-4; D gene: NA; J gene: TRBJ2-5; CDR3 protein: CASSLGTVQETQYF; CDR3 DNA: TGTGCCAGCAGCTTGGGGACAGTCCAAGAGACCCAGTACTTC
clone size: NA; V gene: TRBV2; D gene: TRBD2; J gene: TRBJ2-3; CDR3 protein: CASSEGVAGNTDTQYF; CDR3 DNA: TGTGCCAGCAGTGAGGGAGTAGCGGGGAACACAGATACGCAGTATTTT
clone size: NA; V gene: TRBV6-5; D gene: TRBD1; J gene: TRBJ1-2; CDR3 protein: CASSYSRDSPSGYTF; CDR3 DNA: TGTGCCAGCAGTTACTCGCGGGACAGTCCCTCCGGCTACACCTTC
clone size: NA; V gene: TRBV5-4; D gene: NA; J gene: TRBJ1-1; CDR3 protein: CASSSRRGGDSEAFF; CDR3 DNA: TGTGCCAGCAGCTCCCGCCGGGGGGGGGATAGTGAAGCTTTCTTT
clone size: once; V gene: TRBV7-2; D gene: TRBD2; J gene: TRBJ2-1; CDR3 protein: CASSWLGARAGAGNEQFF; CDR3 DNA: TGTGCCAGCAGCTGGCTAGGTGCCCGAGCGGGAGCGGGCAATGAGCAGTTCTTC
clone size: NA; V gene: TRBV5-1; D gene: NA; J gene: TRBJ1-6; CDR3 protein: CASSHSGTRNRDSPLHF; CDR3 DNA: TGCGCCAGCAGCCATAGCGGGACCAGGAACCGGGATTCACCCCTCCACTTT
clone size: NA; V gene: TRBV7-2; D gene: NA; J gene: TRBJ1-4; CDR3 protein: CASSFPARGEKLFF; CDR3 DNA: TGTGCCAGCAGCTTTCCGGCGCGAGGTGAAAAACTGTTTTTT
clone size: NA; V gene: TRBV7-9; D gene: TRBD1; J gene: TRBJ1-2; CDR3 protein: CASSSQQGTSYGYTF; CDR3 DNA: TGTGCCAGCAGCTCCCAACAGGGGACTAGCTATGGCTACACCTTC
clone size: NA; V gene: TRBV10-1; D gene: NA; J gene: TRBJ2-1; CDR3 protein: CASRGDISSYNEQFF; CDR3 DNA: TGCGCCAGCAGGGGGGACATAAGCTCCTACAATGAGCAGTTCTTC
clone size: NA; V gene: TRBV5-1; D gene: NA; J gene: TRBJ2-1; CDR3 protein: CASSLRGARYNEQFF; CDR3 DNA: TGCGCCAGCAGCTTGCGGGGGGCACGGTACAATGAGCAGTTCTTC
clone size: NA; V gene: TRBV6-5; D gene: TRBD1; J gene: TRBJ2-7; CDR3 protein: CASQQGAAYEQYF; CDR3 DNA: TGTGCCAGTCAACAGGGGGCAGCCTACGAGCAGTACTTC
clone size: NA; V gene: TRBV3-1/TRBV3-2; D gene: TRBD2; J gene: TRBJ2-2; CDR3 protein: CASSQAYLAGGPGDTGELFF; CDR3 DNA: TGTGCCAGCAGCCAAGCTTACCTAGCGGGGGGGCCAGGGGACACCGGGGAGCTGTTTTTT
clone size: few; V gene: TRBV28; D gene: TRBD1; J gene: TRBJ1-2; CDR3 protein: CASSTPRGGYTF; CDR3 DNA: TGTGCCAGCAGTACCCCCAGGGGGGGCTACACCTTC
clone size: NA; V gene: TRBV10-2; D gene: NA; J gene: TRBJ1-4; CDR3 protein: CASSERGPGEKLFF; CDR3 DNA: TGCGCCAGCAGTGAAAGGGGCCCTGGGGAAAAACTGTTTTTT
clone size: once; V gene: TRBV29-1; D gene: TRBD2; J gene: TRBJ2-1; CDR3 protein: CSTQRGLYNEQFF; CDR3 DNA: TGCAGCACACAGCGGGGTCTATACAATGAGCAGTTCTTC
clone size: NA; V gene: TRBV19; D gene: NA; J gene: TRBJ1-6; CDR3 protein: CASSPPGDNSPLHF; CDR3 DNA: TGTGCCAGCTCCCCCCCGGGGGACAATTCACCCCTCCACTTT
clone size: NA; V gene: TRBV5-1; D gene: TRBD2; J gene: TRBJ2-2; CDR3 protein: CASSRRLATNTGELFF; CDR3 DNA: TGCGCCAGCAGCCGCAGACTAGCGACAAACACCGGGGAGCTGTTTTTT